This T cell receptor (beta chain) came from a study of cytomegalovirus exposure and HLA in healthy donors. Germline CDR1 and CDR2: SEHNR and FQNEAQ (reference sequence). The CDR3 sequence is 16 residues long. V lost 3 bases and J lost 4; bases outside the gene matches: 9. 60 Vbeta and 13 Jbeta primers were used in PCR. Here immunoSEQ multiplex PCR was the method, and the copy in TCRdb shows in-frame clones only, minus some. The sample carries about 120,000 clones, 81% recorded once. This receptor was obtained from a woman in her forties in good health and CMV-seronegative. The chain combines TRBV7-9 with TRBJ1-3; 7 positions agree with TRBD1. The specimen sequenced was PBMCs. The CDR3 sequence: CASSFRTTGFGNTIYF. The CDR3, as DNA: TGTGCCAGCAGCTTTAGGACGACAGGGTTCGGAAACACCATATATTTT.